This T cell receptor (beta chain) appears in the sequencing data of a study of glioma-infiltrating T cells after dendritic cell vaccination (dated by TCRdb to the mid-2010s). The study in broad terms: A cohort of roughly 15 glioblastoma patients from Phase I and II dendritic cell vaccination trials was included, of whom 9 were newly diagnosed and 6 had recurrent disease. Between the early 2000s and the early 2010s, the patients were given dendritic cell vaccination pulsed with autologous tumor lysate. To make the vaccine, monocyte-derived dendritic cells were cultured for six to eight days with IL-4 and GM-CSF and then pulsed overnight with autologous tumor lysate. Patients received three intradermal dendritic cell vaccine injections at biweekly intervals in the arm below the axilla. In glioblastoma patients vaccinated with dendritic cells, deep sequencing of TCR beta CDR3 regions served to measure the amount of tumor-infiltrating lymphocytes and to compare repertoires between tumor and blood. Survival after dendritic cell vaccination was correlated with TCR sequencing metrics, including TIL content and tumor-blood repertoire overlap. The full study reports these points: After dendritic cell vaccination, a higher estimated pretreatment TIL content predicted longer time to progression and overall survival. The cohort was small and heterogeneous, with few patients having full blood and tumor sets and even fewer initial-recurrent tumor pairs. TCR clonality showed no direct relationship with survival, which suggests that a diverse polyclonal response may matter. The TCR overlap response model with three groups was called speculative and said to need prospective validation.

About this clone: No antigen is known for it. Per-nucleotide qualities are absent, and no much larger clonotype sits a single base away.

Patients were selected on the basis of adequate residual fresh-frozen tumor tissue and more than two years of available survival data. Although molecular status otherwise differed among the glioblastoma patients, no patient had an isocitrate dehydrogenase mutation. PBMC were collected before vaccination, two weeks after the third vaccination, and at tumor progression if progression occurred. Genomic DNA was extracted with the Qiagen DNeasy Blood extraction Kit. Using the immunoSEQ assay, TCRB CDR3 regions were amplified from 1.5 to 2 micrograms of genomic DNA, or from all available DNA when less than that was on hand. The multiplex PCR employed 60 forward primers targeting TCR V beta segments and 13 reverse primers targeting J beta segments. Synthetic control templates were spiked into each sample at limiting dilution to estimate reads per starting template. Sequencing produced 87 bp reads on the Illumina HiSeq System. From the authors' description of their analysis: PCR and sequencing errors were removed by a nearest neighbor algorithm that merged closely related sequences. TCR overlap was measured as the percentage of unique tumor TCR beta sequences also present in the same patient's peripheral blood. Entries here come from immuneACCESS through TCRdb and include only in-frame sequences with V and J called. Some clones fail to appear in such tables; in the studies checked, an unresolved V gene covers under half of the shortfall, and the cause of the remainder is unknown. V and J calls and clone size are given by that table; D and trimming were obtained from the DNA. Across this sample there are 95,000 or so clones, with over 65% seen only once. In total, the top ten clones hold under 3% of the sample.

Sequences SGHNT (CDR1) and YYREEE (CDR2) are obtained from the germline V gene (reference sequence). The V end gives up 5 bases and the J end 4 bases, leaving 8 bases in the junction not matched to a gene. Spanning cysteine to phenylalanine, the CDR3 consists of 15 amino acids. Left in the record is the CDR3 DNA by itself, 45 bases read in frame from the first base. This receptor was obtained from a human donor with glioblastoma. Recombination joined TRBV5-4 with TRBJ2-1; 8 bases in between match TRBD1. The material was blood, obtained before dendritic cell vaccination. The DNA reads as follows: TGTGCCAGCAGTTCACCCCGGACAGGGTACAATGAGCAGTTCTTC. Translated, this is CASSSPRTGYNEQFF.